This TCR beta chain was recovered during a study of blood T cell repertoires in COVID-19. With 7 bases removed from V and 8 bases from J, the gap between germline ends came to 17 bases. Germline V gives CDR1 MNHEY, CDR2 SMNVEV (reference sequence). This CDR3 is 13 amino acids long. Measured with immunoSEQ multiplex PCR; TCRdb has only the in-frame clones, and not every one. Found here are approximately 500,000 clones, less than 90% of them singletons; the top ten hold 7.8%. This chain links TRBV27 with TRBJ1-2, with a tentative D call TRBD1 (5 bases). The clonotype was recovered from a woman aged 50 to 60 with COVID-19, enrolled during active disease. The specimen sequenced was peripheral blood. This CDR3 is CASMGHALRGYTF. In DNA, the CDR3 is TGTGCCAGCATGGGGCATGCGCTGAGGGGCTACACCTTC.